This T cell receptor (beta chain) was profiled in a study of shared clonotypes between healthy human individuals. Study observations and caveats: The sole specimen, blood, was sampled, and tissue repertoires likely differ.

This clone was recorded a few times. The antigen is unknown. Here immunoSEQ multiplex PCR was the method, and the copy in TCRdb shows in-frame clones only, minus some. The table includes about 710,000 clones, over 55% detected once. CDR1 and CDR2 from the germline V gene are SGDLS and YYNGEE. The CDR3 totals 12 residues. V was pared by 1 base and J by 6 bases, with 6 bases between. Sequencing input: memory CD4+ T cells sorted from blood. Subset meaning: CD45RA-negative fraction. V and J are TRBV9 and TRBJ2-3; D unresolved. The receptor was isolated from a woman aged 30 to 39 in good health. The CDR3 sequence: CASSVTGDTQYF. The DNA for the CDR3 is TGTGCCAGCAGCGTAACTGGTGATACGCAGTATTTT. Supplemented by reference TRBV9 and TRBJ2-3, the full variable domain reads DSGVTQTPKHLITATGQRVTLRCSPRSGDLSVYWYQQSLDQGLQFLIQYYNGEERAKGNILERFSAQQFPDLHSELNLSSLELGDSALYFCASSVTGDTQYFGPGTRLTVL.